These T cell receptor beta chains were read from a single sample in a study of cytomegalovirus exposure and HLA in healthy donors. Profiled with immunoSEQ multiplex PCR; TCRdb holds only in-frame clones, not every one. Found here are 85,000 to 100,000 clones, 60% to 85% of them singletons; the top ten hold 7.3%. Sequenced material: PBMCs. The receptors come from a man aged 50-60 years in good health and CMV-seropositive. CDR3s include the opening cysteine and the closing phenylalanine or tryptophan. The D gene is left open where the match is weak. Size values are once, few and many counts, or a class for expanded clones, and some rows have none.

D: NA
J: TRBJ2-7
size: NA
V: TRBV7-9
DNA: TGTTCCAGCAGCTTAGCAGGGCAGGGGGGCTCCTACGAGCAGTACTTC
CDR3: CSSSLAGQGGSYEQYF

D: TRBD2
J: TRBJ2-7
size: NA
V: TRBV12-5
DNA: TGTGCTTCCCGGGGGGTTGCCTCCTACGAGCAGTACTTC
CDR3: CASRGVASYEQYF

D: NA
J: TRBJ1-4
size: NA
V: TRBV5-4
DNA: TGTGCCAGCAGCTTGGAGCTTAATGAAAAACTGTTTTTT
CDR3: CASSLELNEKLFF

D: NA
J: TRBJ1-2
size: NA
V: TRBV10-3
DNA: TGTGCCATCTCGGAGGGTTTAAACTATGGCTACACCTTC
CDR3: CAISEGLNYGYTF

D: NA
J: TRBJ2-5
size: NA
V: TRBV5-1
DNA: TGCGCCAGCAGCTCTGGGGGCGCGAGGGAGACCCAGTACTTC
CDR3: CASSSGGARETQYF

D: TRBD2
J: TRBJ2-7
size: NA
V: TRBV29-1
DNA: TGCAGCGCGGGGGGGGTGGACGAGCAGTACTTC
CDR3: CSAGGVDEQYF

D: NA
J: TRBJ1-1
size: NA
V: TRBV19
DNA: TGTGCCAGTAGTGGGGCGATGAACACTGAAGCTTTCTTT
CDR3: CASSGAMNTEAFF

D: TRBD1
J: TRBJ2-2
size: NA
V: TRBV9
DNA: TGTGCCAGCAGCCCGCCGGGACAGGGGCCCGCCAACACCGGGGAGCTGTTTTTT
CDR3: CASSPPGQGPANTGELFF

D: TRBD1
J: TRBJ1-4
size: NA
V: TRBV4-3
DNA: TGCGCCAGCAGCCAAGTCGGGGACAGGGTAAATGAAAAACTGTTTTTT
CDR3: CASSQVGDRVNEKLFF

D: NA
J: TRBJ1-5
size: NA
V: TRBV4-1
DNA: TGCGCCAGCAGCCCCGAGACACAGGGTAGCAATCAGCCCCAGCATTTT
CDR3: CASSPETQGSNQPQHF

D: TRBD1
J: TRBJ1-1
size: NA
V: TRBV7-3
DNA: TGTGCCAGCAGCTCCGGACAGGGAACCACTGAAGCTTTCTTT
CDR3: CASSSGQGTTEAFF

D: NA
J: TRBJ2-1
size: NA
V: TRBV5-6
DNA: TGTGCCAGCAGCTTTCCTGACTCGGCTGGGGAGCAGTTCTTC
CDR3: CASSFPDSAGEQFF

D: TRBD1
J: TRBJ2-7
size: NA
V: TRBV7-2
DNA: TGTGCCAGCAGCCCCGGACAGGGGGGGTTTTGTGAGCAGTACTTC
CDR3: CASSPGQGGFCEQYF

D: NA
J: TRBJ2-3
size: NA
V: TRBV7-9
DNA: TGTTCCAGCAGGTATGGGGGAGGAGGCGGCCCAGATACGCAGTATTTT
CDR3: CSSRYGGGGGPDTQYF

D: TRBD2
J: TRBJ2-7
size: NA
V: TRBV27
DNA: TGTGCCAGCACCTTCAGCGGGGGGGACTCCTCCTACGAGCAGTACTTC
CDR3: CASTFSGGDSSYEQYF

D: TRBD2
J: TRBJ2-3
size: once
V: TRBV9
DNA: TGTGCCAGCAGCTTCGGGACTAGCGGGGGGAAGGGGACAGATACGCAGTATTTT
CDR3: CASSFGTSGGKGTDTQYF

D: NA
J: TRBJ2-3
size: NA
V: TRBV7-3
DNA: TGTGCCAGCAGCTTAAGGGAGGCAGATACGCAGTATTTT
CDR3: CASSLREADTQYF

D: TRBD1
J: TRBJ1-2
size: NA
V: TRBV23-1
DNA: TGCGCCAGCAGTCAATCGTCGGGCAGGGGGAATGGCTACACCTTC
CDR3: CASSQSSGRGNGYTF

D: TRBD1
J: TRBJ1-4
size: NA
V: TRBV28
DNA: TGTGCCAGCAGTTTACCCGGGACAGGGTACGAAAAACTGTTTTTT
CDR3: CASSLPGTGYEKLFF

D: TRBD1
J: TRBJ1-4
size: once
V: TRBV7-9
DNA: TGTGCCAGCAGCTCAGGGACAGGCGAAAAACTGTTTTTT
CDR3: CASSSGTGEKLFF

D: NA
J: TRBJ2-5
size: NA
V: TRBV30
DNA: TGTGCCTGGAGTGGACACCCAGAGACCCAGTACTTC
CDR3: CAWSGHPETQYF

D: TRBD1
J: TRBJ2-7
size: NA
V: TRBV13
DNA: TGTGCCAGCAGCCCAGGGGGCTCCGGCTCCTACGAGCAGTACTTC
CDR3: CASSPGGSGSYEQYF

D: TRBD2
J: TRBJ2-3
size: NA
V: TRBV7-2
DNA: TGTGCCAGCAGCCCTCGGTTTGCTAGCGGGACTAGCACAGATACGCAGTATTTT
CDR3: CASSPRFASGTSTDTQYF

D: TRBD1
J: TRBJ1-4
size: NA
V: TRBV4-2
DNA: TGTGCCAGCAGCCAACCACAGGGGGCGAGTTCCATAAGCGAAAAACTGTTTTTT
CDR3: CASSQPQGASSISEKLFF

D: NA
J: TRBJ1-5
size: NA
V: TRBV23-1
DNA: TGCGCCAGCAGTCAATCGCACAGCTTCAATCAGCCCCAGAATTTT
CDR3: CASSQSHSFNQPQNF

D: TRBD2
J: TRBJ2-1
size: NA
V: TRBV28
DNA: TGTGCCAGCAGTTTACCCTCGAGAGCTAGCGGGGGGGCGGGCTACAATGAGCAGTTCTTC
CDR3: CASSLPSRASGGAGYNEQFF

D: NA
J: TRBJ1-5
size: once
V: TRBV27
DNA: TGTGCCAGCAGTTCCCGGGGGACCCAGCCCCAGCATTTT
CDR3: CASSSRGTQPQHF

D: NA
J: TRBJ1-5
size: NA
V: TRBV5-6
DNA: TGTGCCAGCAGCACTGGCGGACTGAATCAGCCCCAGCATTTT
CDR3: CASSTGGLNQPQHF

D: TRBD1
J: TRBJ1-6
size: NA
V: TRBV18
DNA: TGTGCCAGCTCACCACTCATCGGGACAGGGGACTCACCCCTCCACTTT
CDR3: CASSPLIGTGDSPLHF

D: NA
J: TRBJ2-3
size: NA
V: TRBV11-3
DNA: TGTGCCAGCAGCTTAGTTCCTACTAGCACAGATACGCAGTATTTT
CDR3: CASSLVPTSTDTQYF

D: NA
J: TRBJ1-3
size: NA
V: TRBV27
DNA: TGTGCCAGCAGTCCTCAGACTGGAAACACCATATATTTT
CDR3: CASSPQTGNTIYF

D: NA
J: TRBJ1-2
size: once
V: TRBV2
DNA: TGTGCCAGCAGCCCGGGAGGGGCACTTTCTCGAAACTATGGCTACCCCTTC
CDR3: CASSPGGALSRNYGYPF

D: TRBD1
J: TRBJ1-2
size: NA
V: TRBV7-9
DNA: TGTGCCAGCAGCTCCCGACAGGGGGAATTGGATGGCTACACCTTC
CDR3: CASSSRQGELDGYTF

D: NA
J: TRBJ1-2
size: NA
V: TRBV4-3
DNA: TGCGCCAGCAGCCAAGACGGCGGGAACTATGGCTACACCTTC
CDR3: CASSQDGGNYGYTF

D: TRBD1
J: TRBJ2-5
size: NA
V: TRBV6-5
DNA: TGTGCCAGCAGTCTCTCGGGACAGGGGGAGACCCAGTACTTC
CDR3: CASSLSGQGETQYF

D: NA
J: TRBJ2-7
size: NA
V: TRBV29-1
DNA: TGCAGCGCCGGGAGGACAGGGCCTTACGAGCAGTACTTC
CDR3: CSAGRTGPYEQYF

D: NA
J: TRBJ1-4
size: NA
V: TRBV18
DNA: TGTGCCAGCTCAACCCAGGGGCCAACTAATGAAAAACTGTTTTTT
CDR3: CASSTQGPTNEKLFF

D: NA
J: TRBJ1-1
size: NA
V: TRBV16
DNA: TGTGCCAGCAGCCAATCACAGAACACTGAAGCTTTCTTT
CDR3: CASSQSQNTEAFF

D: TRBD1
J: TRBJ1-2
size: NA
V: TRBV28
DNA: TGTGCCAGCAGTCCCCAGGGACAGGGAAAATTTTTATATGGCTACACCTTC
CDR3: CASSPQGQGKFLYGYTF

D: TRBD1
J: TRBJ2-5
size: once
V: TRBV5-1
DNA: TGCGCCAGCAGGCCCGGGACAGGGGAAGTGACCCAGTACTTC
CDR3: CASRPGTGEVTQYF

D: TRBD1
J: TRBJ2-3
size: NA
V: TRBV10-2
DNA: TGCGCCAGCGGGGACCGGGACAGGGGCGCTAGCACAGATACGCAGTATTTT
CDR3: CASGDRDRGASTDTQYF

D: NA
J: TRBJ1-1
size: few
V: TRBV28
DNA: TGTGCCAGCAGTGCCGGTAGGAGGTTACAGAGAGCTTTCTTT
CDR3: CASSAGRRLQRAFF

D: TRBD1
J: TRBJ1-6
size: NA
V: TRBV27
DNA: TGTGCCAGCAGTTTATCGAGGGACAGGGATTCACCCCTCCACTTT
CDR3: CASSLSRDRDSPLHF

D: NA
J: TRBJ2-1
size: NA
V: TRBV9
DNA: TGTGCCAGCAGCGTAGACACCTACAATGAGCAGTTCTTC
CDR3: CASSVDTYNEQFF

D: TRBD1
J: TRBJ1-6
size: NA
V: TRBV28
DNA: TGTGCCAGCAGGGGACAGTTGGAGTCCTATAATTCACCCCTCCACTTT
CDR3: CASRGQLESYNSPLHF

D: TRBD1
J: TRBJ2-7
size: NA
V: TRBV7-6
DNA: TGTGCCAGCACCTCGTTCGGACAGGGGGCCTACGAGCAGTACTTC
CDR3: CASTSFGQGAYEQYF

D: NA
J: TRBJ1-6
size: NA
V: TRBV6-6
DNA: TGTGCCAGCTGCCCCGGGGGCTATAATTCACCCCTCCACTTT
CDR3: CASCPGGYNSPLHF

D: TRBD1
J: TRBJ2-5
size: NA
V: TRBV5-6
DNA: TGTGCCAGCAGCTTGGGACAGGGGATCCAAGAGACCCAGTACTTC
CDR3: CASSLGQGIQETQYF

D: NA
J: TRBJ1-1
size: few
V: TRBV6-1
DNA: TGTGCCACTTCGGGTACTGAAGCTTTCTTT
CDR3: CATSGTEAFF

D: TRBD1
J: TRBJ1-2
size: NA
V: TRBV6-5
DNA: TGTGCCAGCAGTTACTCGACAGGGGGCCATGGCTACACCTTC
CDR3: CASSYSTGGHGYTF

D: NA
J: TRBJ2-3
size: NA
V: TRBV2
DNA: TGTGCCAGCACTTCCCCGGGACTTAATACAGATACGCAGTATTTT
CDR3: CASTSPGLNTDTQYF

D: TRBD1
J: TRBJ2-1
size: NA
V: TRBV30
DNA: TGTGCCTGGAGTGTAGGTGCGGACAGGACCTACAATGAGCAGTTCTTC
CDR3: CAWSVGADRTYNEQFF

D: TRBD2
J: TRBJ2-2
size: NA
V: TRBV28
DNA: TGTGCCAGCAGCCCGACTAGCGGGGGGTCCGGGGAGCTGTTTTTT
CDR3: CASSPTSGGSGELFF

D: NA
J: TRBJ1-5
size: NA
V: TRBV7-2
DNA: TGTGCCAGCAGCTCTAACGGGGGGGTTCAGCCCCAGCATTTT
CDR3: CASSSNGGVQPQHF

D: NA
J: TRBJ2-7
size: NA
V: TRBV27
DNA: TGTGCCAGCAGAGCCCTCCTGCCCTACGAGCAGTACTTC
CDR3: CASRALLPYEQYF

D: NA
J: TRBJ1-1
size: NA
V: TRBV30
DNA: TGTGCGCGAGCCGAGAACACTGAAGCTTTCTTT
CDR3: CARAENTEAFF